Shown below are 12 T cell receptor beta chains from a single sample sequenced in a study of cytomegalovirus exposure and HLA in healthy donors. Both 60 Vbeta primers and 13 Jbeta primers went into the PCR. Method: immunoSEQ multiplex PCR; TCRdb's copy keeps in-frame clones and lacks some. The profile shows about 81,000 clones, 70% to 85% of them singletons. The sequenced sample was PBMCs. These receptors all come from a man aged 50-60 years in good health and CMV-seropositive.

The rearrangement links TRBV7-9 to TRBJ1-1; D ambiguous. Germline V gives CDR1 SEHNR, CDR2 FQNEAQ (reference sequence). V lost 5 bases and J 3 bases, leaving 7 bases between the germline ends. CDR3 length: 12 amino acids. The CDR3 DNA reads TGTGCCAGCAGCGAACTGTACACTGAAGCTTTCTTT. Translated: CASSELYTEAFF. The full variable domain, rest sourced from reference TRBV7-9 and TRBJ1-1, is DTGVSQNPRHKITKRGQNVTFRCDPISEHNRLYWYRQTLGQGPEFLTYFQNEAQLEKSRLLSDRFSAERPKGSFSTLEIQRTEQGDSAMYLCASSELYTEAFFGQGTRLTVV.

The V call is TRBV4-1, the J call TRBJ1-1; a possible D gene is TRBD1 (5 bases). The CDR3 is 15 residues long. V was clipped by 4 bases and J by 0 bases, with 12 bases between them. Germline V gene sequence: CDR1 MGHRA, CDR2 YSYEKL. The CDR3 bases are TGCGCCAGCAGCCGCCGTAGGACAATGAACACTGAAGCTTTCTTT. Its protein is CASSRRRTMNTEAFF.

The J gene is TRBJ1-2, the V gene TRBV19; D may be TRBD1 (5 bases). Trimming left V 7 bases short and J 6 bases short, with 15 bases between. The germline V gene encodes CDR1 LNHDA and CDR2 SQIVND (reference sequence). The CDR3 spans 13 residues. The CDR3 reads CASTNGGLDGYTF. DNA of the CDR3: TGTGCCAGTACTAATGGGGGACTGGATGGCTACACCTTC.

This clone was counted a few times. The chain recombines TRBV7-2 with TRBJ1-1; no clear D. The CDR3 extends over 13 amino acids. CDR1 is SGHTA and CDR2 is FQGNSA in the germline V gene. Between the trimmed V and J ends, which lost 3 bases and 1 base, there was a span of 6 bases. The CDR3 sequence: CASSFGGNTEAFF. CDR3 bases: TGTGCCAGCAGCTTTGGAGGGAACACTGAAGCTTTCTTT.

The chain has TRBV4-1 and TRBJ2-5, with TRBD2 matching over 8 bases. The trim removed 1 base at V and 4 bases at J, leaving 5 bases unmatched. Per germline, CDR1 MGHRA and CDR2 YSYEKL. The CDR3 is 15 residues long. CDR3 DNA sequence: TGCGCCAGCAGCCAAGTATACGGGAGGGGAGAGACCCAGTACTTC. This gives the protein CASSQVYGRGETQYF.

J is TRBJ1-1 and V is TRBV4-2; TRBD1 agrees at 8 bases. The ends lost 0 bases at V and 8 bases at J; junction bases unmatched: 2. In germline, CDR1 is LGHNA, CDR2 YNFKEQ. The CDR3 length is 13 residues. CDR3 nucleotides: TGTGCCAGCAGCCAAGATAGGGACAGGGAAGCTTTCTTT. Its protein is CASSQDRDREAFF.

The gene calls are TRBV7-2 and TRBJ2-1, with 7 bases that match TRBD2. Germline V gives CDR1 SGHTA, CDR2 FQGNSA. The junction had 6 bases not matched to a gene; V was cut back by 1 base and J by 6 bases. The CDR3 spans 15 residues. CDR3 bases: TGTGCCAGCAGCTTAGAAGCGGGAATTTCCAATGAGCAGTTCTTC. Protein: CASSLEAGISNEQFF.

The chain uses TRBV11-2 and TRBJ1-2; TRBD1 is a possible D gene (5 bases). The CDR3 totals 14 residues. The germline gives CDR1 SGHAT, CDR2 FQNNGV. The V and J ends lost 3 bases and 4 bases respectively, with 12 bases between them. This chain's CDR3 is CASSFGGPTYGYTF. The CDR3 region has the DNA TGTGCCAGCAGCTTCGGGGGACCGACCTATGGCTACACCTTC.

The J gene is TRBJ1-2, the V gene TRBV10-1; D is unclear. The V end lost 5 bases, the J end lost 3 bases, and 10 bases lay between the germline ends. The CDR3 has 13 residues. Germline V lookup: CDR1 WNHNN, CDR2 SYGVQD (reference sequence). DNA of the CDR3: TGCGCCAGCAGTCTCACAAAAGACTATGGCTACACCTTC. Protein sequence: CASSLTKDYGYTF.

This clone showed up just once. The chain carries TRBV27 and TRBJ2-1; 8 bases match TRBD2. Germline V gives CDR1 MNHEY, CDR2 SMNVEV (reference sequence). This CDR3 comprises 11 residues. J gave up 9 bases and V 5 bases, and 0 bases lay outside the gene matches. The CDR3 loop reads CASSRGGEQFF. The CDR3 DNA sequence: TGTGCCAGCAGTCGGGGGGGTGAGCAGTTCTTC.

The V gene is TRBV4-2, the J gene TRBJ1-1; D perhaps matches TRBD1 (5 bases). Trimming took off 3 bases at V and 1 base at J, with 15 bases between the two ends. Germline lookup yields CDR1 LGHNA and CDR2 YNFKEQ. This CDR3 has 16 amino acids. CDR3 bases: TGTGCCAGCAGCCATACCGGGGGAAGGGGGAACACTGAAGCTTTCTTT. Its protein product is CASSHTGGRGNTEAFF.

The CDR3, as DNA: TGTGCCAGCGGGGACTATCGCACAGATACGCAGTATTTT. Residues: CASGDYRTDTQYF. The chain combines TRBV18 with TRBJ2-3; 7 bases agree with TRBD2. Germline V gives CDR1 KGHSH, CDR2 LQKENI. This CDR3 has 13 amino acids. The junction had 3 bases not matched to a gene; V was cut back by 8 bases and J by 1 base.